These 21 T cell receptor beta chains originate from one sample sequenced in a study of T cells expressing NK-cell markers. TCRdb reworked the 5' RACE reads into one entry per CDR3 protein, no DNA. In all, the sample yields some 140,000 distinct CDR3 sequences. Sequencing was performed on blood T cells: a sorted CD56 or NKG2C T cell subset, CD4+ or CD8+ T cells, or bulk PBMC T cells (not recorded which). The receptors shown here come from a woman between 50 and 59 years old in good health.

This rearrangement joins TRBV27 to TRBJ2-7; TCRdb returns TRBD1, unconfirmable since there is no DNA. The CDR3 sequence is 15 residues long. Germline V gives CDR1 MNHEY, CDR2 SMNVEV (reference sequence). CDR3 sequence: CASSLVRDGAYEQYF.

The V gene is TRBV6-5, the J gene TRBJ1-4; as DNA is missing, the TRBD1 call by TCRdb cannot be tested. Germline values: CDR1 MNHEY, CDR2 SVGAGI. The CDR3 is made up of 14 amino acids. The CDR3 sequence is CASSLTGGSEKLFF.

The chain couples TRBV20-1 to TRBJ2-1. The CDR3 is made up of 15 amino acids. Germline loops: CDR1 DFQATT, CDR2 SNEGSKA (reference sequence). The CDR3 protein is CSARVAGSSYNEQFF.

The V and J genes are TRBV24-1 and TRBJ2-2; TCRdb picks TRBD1, but there is no DNA to check that call. This CDR3 has 16 amino acids. The V gene's germline CDR1 is KGHDR and CDR2 SFDVKD. CDR3: CATSDPTMGATGELFF.

The rearrangement links TRBV15 to TRBJ2-7; TCRdb gives TRBD1 as the D gene, but with no DNA this cannot be confirmed. The CDR3 is made up of 13 amino acids. From germline, CDR1 is LNHNV and CDR2 YYDKDF (reference sequence). The CDR3: CATSGTGFGEQYF. The full variable domain, with the rest looked up from reference TRBV15 and TRBJ2-7, is DAMVIQNPRYQVTQFGKPVTLSCSQTLNHNVMYWYQQKSSQAPKLLFHYYDKDFNNEADTPDNFQSRRPNTSFCFLDIRSPGLGDTAMYLCATSGTGFGEQYFGPGTRLTVT.

The CDR3 spells CASSLGPGGYEQYF. This chain connects TRBV5-1 to TRBJ2-7; checking the TCRdb D call of TRBD2 is not possible without DNA. Per germline, CDR1 SGHRS and CDR2 YFSETQ. The CDR3 length is 14 residues.

The chain joins TRBV2 to TRBJ2-1; checking the TCRdb D call of TRBD2 is not possible without DNA. This CDR3 is 15 amino acids long. Germline V lookup: CDR1 SNHLY, CDR2 FYNNEI. CDR3 residues: CASSGGTSGYNEQFF.

CDR3 protein: CASSLRGEQFF. The V gene is TRBV12-3 or TRBV12-4, the J gene TRBJ2-1. The length of the CDR3 is 11 residues.

This rearrangement joins TRBV15 to TRBJ2-5; as DNA is missing, the TRBD2 call by TCRdb cannot be tested. The CDR3 runs to 16 residues. Germline V gene sequence: CDR1 LNHNV, CDR2 YYDKDF (reference sequence). CDR3 loop: CATSRESSGVQETQYF. The complete variable domain, with remaining parts taken from reference TRBV15 and TRBJ2-5, reads DAMVIQNPRYQVTQFGKPVTLSCSQTLNHNVMYWYQQKSSQAPKLLFHYYDKDFNNEADTPDNFQSRRPNTSFCFLDIRSPGLGDTAMYLCATSRESSGVQETQYFGPGTRLLVL.

The chain is built from TRBV19 and TRBJ1-5; TCRdb reports TRBD1, a call that lacks DNA to check it against. Germline loops: CDR1 LNHDA, CDR2 SQIVND (reference sequence). The CDR3 sequence is 15 residues long. Here the CDR3 reads CASSIMTGAYQPQHF.

The chain combines TRBV7-9 with TRBJ1-4; TCRdb outputs TRBD1, but without DNA this stays unchecked. The germline V gene has CDR1 SEHNR and CDR2 FQNEAQ (reference sequence). This CDR3 has 14 amino acids. The CDR3 loop reads CASSSPGDQEKLFF.

This chain links TRBV6-4 with TRBJ2-3; TCRdb's assignment of TRBD2 cannot be checked, as there is no DNA. The germline gives CDR1 MRHNA, CDR2 SNTAGT. The CDR3 runs 15 residues. The CDR3 region is CASSEGLAGALTQYF.

This sequence joins TRBV4-1 and TRBJ2-2. This CDR3 comprises 16 residues. Germline V gene lookup returns CDR1 MGHRA and CDR2 YSYEKL. The CDR3 loop is CASRQYLGILTGELFF.

The CDR3 reads CASSLGGSVGNEQFF. The chain combines TRBV7-8 with TRBJ2-1. From germline, CDR1 is SGHVS and CDR2 FQNEAQ. CDR3 size: 15 residues.

This chain connects TRBV15 to TRBJ2-2; TCRdb picks TRBD1, but there is no DNA to check that call. This CDR3 is 16 amino acids long. The germline V gene encodes CDR1 LNHNV and CDR2 YYDKDF (reference sequence). The CDR3 loop is CATSGDADSNTGELFF.

V gene TRBV15 combines with J gene TRBJ2-1; TCRdb gives TRBD1 as the D gene, but with no DNA this cannot be confirmed. The CDR3 covers 13 residues. In germline, CDR1 is LNHNV, CDR2 YYDKDF (reference sequence). The CDR3 sequence: CATSSGGSNEQFF.

V and J are TRBV10-3 and TRBJ2-2; TCRdb reports TRBD2, a call that lacks DNA to check it against. Germline lookup yields CDR1 ENHRY and CDR2 SYGVKD. This CDR3 is 14 amino acids long. CDR3 residues: CAIKPAYSSGELFF.

The V gene is TRBV29-1, the J gene TRBJ2-1; TCRdb designates TRBD2, a call that cannot be tested without DNA. Looked up from germline, CDR1 is SQVTM and CDR2 is ANQGSEA. There are 14 residues in the CDR3. The CDR3 reads CSVDTGGPVDEQFF.

The J gene is TRBJ2-7, the V gene TRBV5-5; TCRdb picks TRBD1, but there is no DNA to check that call. The CDR3 runs to 15 residues. Germline CDR1 and CDR2: SGHKS and YYEKEE (reference sequence). This chain's CDR3 is CASSLEGDNSYEQYF.

The chain couples TRBV5-1 to TRBJ2-1; TCRdb's D call, TRBD2, is unchecked because there is no DNA. CDR1 SGHRS and CDR2 YFSETQ come from the germline V gene. This CDR3 is 16 amino acids long. This chain's CDR3 is CASSPQGRDFYNEQFF.

The chain links TRBV10-3 to TRBJ1-2; the D call of TRBD1 rests on TCRdb alone, since no DNA is present to check it. This CDR3 is built from 17 residues. Germline values: CDR1 ENHRY, CDR2 SYGVKD. This CDR3 is CAISDGAGGFANYGYTF.